This T cell receptor beta chain was sequenced in a study of a mutant IDH1 vaccine in newly diagnosed glioma. Study background: Patients received vaccination from 4-6 weeks after radiotherapy alone, or with temozolomide cycles. Treated patients showed a male proportion of roughly 62%, a female proportion of about 40%, and a mean age of about 41 years. Beforehand, treatment had been radiotherapy, temozolomide, or both; the majority received both.

Indicated time point: week 35, safety follow-up. All doses held 300 ug of mutant IDH1 20-mer peptide, with topical imiquimod. TCRdb's table, derived via immunoSEQ multiplex PCR, lists solely in-frame clones and lacks some. The sample has about 30,000 clones, around 84% seen once. Remarks on this clone: Its specificity is unknown.

Points from the study as a whole: Apparently, pseudoprogression bore no relation to changes among the top peripheral T cell clonotypes.

In germline, CDR1 is LNHDA, CDR2 SQIVND (reference sequence). This CDR3 contains 16 residues. The V gene end was trimmed by 3 bases and the J gene end by 4 bases; junction bases not matched to a gene: 6. Sample: PBMCs, taken from a glioma patient whose treatment included an IDH1 peptide vaccine. The receptor's source is a man aged 25 to 45 with glioma. This chain links TRBV19 with TRBJ2-2; 9 bases align to TRBD2. The CDR3 DNA follows: TGTGCCAGTAGTATTCGAGCGGGAGGCCTCACCGGGGAGCTGTTTTTT. Translation: CASSIRAGGLTGELFF.